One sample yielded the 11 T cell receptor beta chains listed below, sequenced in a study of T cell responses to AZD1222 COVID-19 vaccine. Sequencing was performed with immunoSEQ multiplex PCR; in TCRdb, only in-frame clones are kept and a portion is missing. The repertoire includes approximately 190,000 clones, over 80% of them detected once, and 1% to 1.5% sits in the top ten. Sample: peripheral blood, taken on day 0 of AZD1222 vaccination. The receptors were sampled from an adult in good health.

CDR3 nucleotide sequence: TGTGCCAGCAGCCAGACAGGACACACTGAAGCTTTCTTT. Translating gives CASSQTGHTEAFF. The chain joins TRBV14 to TRBJ1-1; D is possibly TRBD1 (6 bases). The CDR3 length is 13 residues. Trimming pared 3 bases from V and 3 bases from J, leaving 8 bases between. Per germline, CDR1 SGHDN and CDR2 FVKESK.

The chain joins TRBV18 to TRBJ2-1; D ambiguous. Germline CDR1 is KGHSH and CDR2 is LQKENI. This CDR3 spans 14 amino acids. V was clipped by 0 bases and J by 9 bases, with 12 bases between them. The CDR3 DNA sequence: TGTGCCAGCTCACCACCACAGAGGATGAGTGAGCAGTTCTTC. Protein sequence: CASSPPQRMSEQFF. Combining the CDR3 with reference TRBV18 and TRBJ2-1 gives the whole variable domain NAGVMQNPRHLVRRRGQEARLRCSPMKGHSHVYWYRQLPEEGLKFMVYLQKENIIDESGMPKERFSAEFPKEGPSILRIQQVVRGDSAAYFCASSPPQRMSEQFFGPGTRLTVL.

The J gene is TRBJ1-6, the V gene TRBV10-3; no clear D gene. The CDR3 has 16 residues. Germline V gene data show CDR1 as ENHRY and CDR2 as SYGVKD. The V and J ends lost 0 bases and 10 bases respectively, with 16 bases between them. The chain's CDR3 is CAISESTPLVESPLHF. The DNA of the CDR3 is TGTGCCATCAGTGAGTCGACTCCGCTAGTCGAGTCACCCCTCCACTTT.

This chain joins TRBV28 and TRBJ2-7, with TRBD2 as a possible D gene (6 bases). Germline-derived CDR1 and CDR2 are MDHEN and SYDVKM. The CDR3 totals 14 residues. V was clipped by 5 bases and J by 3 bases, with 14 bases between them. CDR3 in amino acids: CASSTPGLSYEQYF. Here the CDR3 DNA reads TGTGCCAGCAGTACCCCGGGACTGAGCTACGAGCAGTACTTC.

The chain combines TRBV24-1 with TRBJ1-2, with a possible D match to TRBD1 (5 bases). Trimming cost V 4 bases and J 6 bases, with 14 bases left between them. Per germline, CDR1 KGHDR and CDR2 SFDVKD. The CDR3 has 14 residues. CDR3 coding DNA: TGTGCCACCAGTGAACAAACCGGGACTAATGGCTACACCTTC. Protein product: CATSEQTGTNGYTF.

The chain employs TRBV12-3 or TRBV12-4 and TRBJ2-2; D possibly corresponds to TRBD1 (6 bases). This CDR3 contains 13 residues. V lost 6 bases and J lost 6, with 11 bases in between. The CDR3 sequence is CASSAGVAGELFF. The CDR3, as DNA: TGTGCCAGCAGCGCAGGGGTTGCCGGGGAGCTGTTTTTT.

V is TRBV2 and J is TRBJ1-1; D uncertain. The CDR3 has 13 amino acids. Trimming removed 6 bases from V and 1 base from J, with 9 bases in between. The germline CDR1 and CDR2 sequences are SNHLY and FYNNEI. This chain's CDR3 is CASSGPENTEAFF. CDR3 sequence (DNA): TGTGCCAGCAGCGGCCCGGAGAACACTGAAGCTTTCTTT.

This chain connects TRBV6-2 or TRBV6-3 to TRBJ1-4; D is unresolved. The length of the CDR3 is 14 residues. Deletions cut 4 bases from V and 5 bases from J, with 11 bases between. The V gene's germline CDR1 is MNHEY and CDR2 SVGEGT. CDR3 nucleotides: TGTGCCAGCAGTTTCGCCAGGACGAATGAAAAACTGTTTTTT. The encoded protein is CASSFARTNEKLFF.

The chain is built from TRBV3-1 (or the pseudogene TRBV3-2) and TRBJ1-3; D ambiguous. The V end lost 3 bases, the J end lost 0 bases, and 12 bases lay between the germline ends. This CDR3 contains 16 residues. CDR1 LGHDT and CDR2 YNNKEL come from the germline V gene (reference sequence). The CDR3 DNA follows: TGTGCCAGCAGCCAGCACCTACCGGGCTCTGGAAACACCATATATTTT. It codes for CASSQHLPGSGNTIYF.

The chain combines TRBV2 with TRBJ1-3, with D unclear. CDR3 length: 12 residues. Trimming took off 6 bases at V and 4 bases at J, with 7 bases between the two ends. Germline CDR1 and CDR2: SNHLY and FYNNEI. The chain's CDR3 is CASRDFGNTIYF. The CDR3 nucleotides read TGTGCCAGCAGGGATTTCGGAAACACCATATATTTT.

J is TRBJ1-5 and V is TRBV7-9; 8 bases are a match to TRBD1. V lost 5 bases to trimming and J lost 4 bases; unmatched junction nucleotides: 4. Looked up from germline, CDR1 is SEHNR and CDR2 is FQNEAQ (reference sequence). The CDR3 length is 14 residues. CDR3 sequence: CASSGQGGNQPQHF. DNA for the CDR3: TGTGCCAGCAGCGGACAGGGAGGGAATCAGCCCCAGCATTTT.